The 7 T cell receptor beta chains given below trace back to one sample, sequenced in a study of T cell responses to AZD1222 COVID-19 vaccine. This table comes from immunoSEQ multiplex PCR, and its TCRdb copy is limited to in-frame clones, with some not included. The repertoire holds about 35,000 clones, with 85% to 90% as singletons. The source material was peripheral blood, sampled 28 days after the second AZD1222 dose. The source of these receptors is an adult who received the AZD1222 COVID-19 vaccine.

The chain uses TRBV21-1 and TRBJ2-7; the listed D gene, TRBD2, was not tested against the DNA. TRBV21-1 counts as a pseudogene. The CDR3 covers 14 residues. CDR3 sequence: CASSKSRETYEQYF. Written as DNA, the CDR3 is TGTGCCAGCAGCAAGTCCCGAGAGACCTACGAGCAGTACTTC.

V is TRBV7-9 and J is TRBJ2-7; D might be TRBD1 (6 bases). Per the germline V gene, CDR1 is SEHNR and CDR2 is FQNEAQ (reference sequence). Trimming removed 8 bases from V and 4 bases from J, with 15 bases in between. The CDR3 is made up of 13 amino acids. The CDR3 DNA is TGTGCCAGCGGATCAGGGGTGTTATACGAGCAGTACTTC. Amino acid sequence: CASGSGVLYEQYF.

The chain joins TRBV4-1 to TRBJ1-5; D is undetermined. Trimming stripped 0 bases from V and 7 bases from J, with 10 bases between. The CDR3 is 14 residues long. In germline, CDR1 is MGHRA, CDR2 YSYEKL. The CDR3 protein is CASSQEASWQPQHF. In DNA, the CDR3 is TGCGCCAGCAGCCAAGAAGCGAGTTGGCAGCCCCAGCATTTT.

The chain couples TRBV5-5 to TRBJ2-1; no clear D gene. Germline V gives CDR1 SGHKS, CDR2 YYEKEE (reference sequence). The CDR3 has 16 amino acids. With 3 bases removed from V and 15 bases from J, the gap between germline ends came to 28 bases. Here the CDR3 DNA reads TGTGCCAGCAGCTCCCGCGCCGGGTCTCCTACTACATTTGCGTTCTTC. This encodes CASSSRAGSPTTFAFF.

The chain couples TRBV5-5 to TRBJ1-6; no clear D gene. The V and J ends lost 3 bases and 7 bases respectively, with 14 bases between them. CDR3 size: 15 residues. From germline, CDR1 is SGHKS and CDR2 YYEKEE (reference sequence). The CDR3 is CASSSPVGRNSPLHF. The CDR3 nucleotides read TGTGCCAGCAGCTCCCCGGTGGGGAGGAATTCACCCCTCCACTTT.

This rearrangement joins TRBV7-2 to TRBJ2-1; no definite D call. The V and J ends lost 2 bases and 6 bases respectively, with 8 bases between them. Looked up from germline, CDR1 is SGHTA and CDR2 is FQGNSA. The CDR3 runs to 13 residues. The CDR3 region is CASSLRAGNEQFF. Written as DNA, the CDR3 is TGTGCCAGCAGCTTACGAGCCGGCAATGAGCAGTTCTTC.

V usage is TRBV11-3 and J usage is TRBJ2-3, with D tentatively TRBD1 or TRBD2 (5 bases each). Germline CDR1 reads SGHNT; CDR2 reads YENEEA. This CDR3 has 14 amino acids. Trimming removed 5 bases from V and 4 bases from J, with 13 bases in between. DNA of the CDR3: TGTGCCAGCAGCCCTGGGACCCTGTCAGATACGCAGTATTTT. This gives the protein CASSPGTLSDTQYF. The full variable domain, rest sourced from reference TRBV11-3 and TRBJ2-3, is EAGVVQSPRYKIIEKKQPVAFWCNPISGHNTLYWYLQNLGQGPELLIRYENEEAVDDSQLPKDRFSAERLKGVDSTLKIQPAELGDSAVYLCASSPGTLSDTQYFGPGTRLTVL.